The T cell receptor beta chain described here comes from a study of vaccination and CD4 T cells after COVID-19. Treatment noted: roughly ten-day PBMC culture with coronavirus spike peptide pools or control peptides (ViraFEST assay). With respect to this clonotype: The antigen is not known.

At the Johns Hopkins FTIC core, DNA taken from cultured CD4+ T cells was sequenced by way of the Oncomine TCR Beta short-read assay. Via MiXCR, TCRdb re-called the PCR reads, giving one row per CDR3 protein. The sample contains 15,000 to 20,000 distinct CDR3 sequences, around 40% of which appear only once. V lost 2 bases to trimming and J lost 1 base; unmatched junction nucleotides: 3. CDR1 MRHNA and CDR2 SNTAGT come from the germline V gene. CDR3 length: 15 residues. The sequence was collected from a human donor who had recovered from COVID-19. This specimen consisted of CD4+ T cells from blood, cultured in vitro, obtained after SARS-CoV-2 vaccination. V and J are TRBV6-4 and TRBJ2-5, with TRBD2 matching over 8 bases. The CDR3 loop is CASSDRGGLQETQYF. Here the CDR3 DNA reads TGTGCCAGCAGTGACCGGGGGGGGCTCCAAGAGACCCAGTACTTC.